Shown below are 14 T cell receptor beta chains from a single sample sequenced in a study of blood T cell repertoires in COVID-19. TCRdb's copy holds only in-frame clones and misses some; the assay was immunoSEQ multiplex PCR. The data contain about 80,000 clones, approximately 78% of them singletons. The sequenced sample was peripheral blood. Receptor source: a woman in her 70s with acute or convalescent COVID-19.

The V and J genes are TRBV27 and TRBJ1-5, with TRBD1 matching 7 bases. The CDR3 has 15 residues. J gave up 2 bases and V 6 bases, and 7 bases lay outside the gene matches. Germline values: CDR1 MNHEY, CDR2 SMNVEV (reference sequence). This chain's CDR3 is CASRQGFFGNQPQHF. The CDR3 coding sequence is TGTGCCAGCAGACAGGGGTTTTTTGGCAATCAGCCCCAGCATTTT.

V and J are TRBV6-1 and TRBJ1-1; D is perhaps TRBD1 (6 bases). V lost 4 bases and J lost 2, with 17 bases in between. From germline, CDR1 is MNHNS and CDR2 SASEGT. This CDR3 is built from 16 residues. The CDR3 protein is CASSGIRTDGNTEAFF. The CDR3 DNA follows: TGTGCCAGCAGTGGGATAAGGACAGACGGCAACACTGAAGCTTTCTTT.

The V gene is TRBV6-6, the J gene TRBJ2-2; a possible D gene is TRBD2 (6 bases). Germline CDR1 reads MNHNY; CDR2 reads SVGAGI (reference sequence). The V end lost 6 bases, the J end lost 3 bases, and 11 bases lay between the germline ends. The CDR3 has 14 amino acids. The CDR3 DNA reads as TGTGCCAGCAGACCCTCGGGGGACACCGGGGAGCTGTTTTTT. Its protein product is CASRPSGDTGELFF.

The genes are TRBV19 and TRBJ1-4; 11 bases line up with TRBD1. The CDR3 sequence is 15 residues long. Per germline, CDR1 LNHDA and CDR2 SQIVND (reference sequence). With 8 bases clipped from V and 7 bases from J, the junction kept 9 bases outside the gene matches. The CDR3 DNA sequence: TGTGCCAGTGGTGTGGGACAGGGGGACGGTGAAAAACTGTTTTTT. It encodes CASGVGQGDGEKLFF.

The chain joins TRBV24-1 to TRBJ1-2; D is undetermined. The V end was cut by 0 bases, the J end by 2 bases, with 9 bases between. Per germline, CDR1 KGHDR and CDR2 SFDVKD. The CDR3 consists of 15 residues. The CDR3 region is CATSDLLRANYGYTF. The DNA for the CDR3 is TGTGCCACCAGTGATTTGCTTCGAGCGAACTATGGCTACACCTTC.

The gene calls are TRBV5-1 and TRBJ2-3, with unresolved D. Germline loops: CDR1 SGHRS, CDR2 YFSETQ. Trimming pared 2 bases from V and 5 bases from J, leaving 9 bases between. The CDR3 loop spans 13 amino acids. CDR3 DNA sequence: TGCGCCAGCAGCTTAAGTGAGGTAGATACGCAGTATTTT. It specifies CASSLSEVDTQYF.

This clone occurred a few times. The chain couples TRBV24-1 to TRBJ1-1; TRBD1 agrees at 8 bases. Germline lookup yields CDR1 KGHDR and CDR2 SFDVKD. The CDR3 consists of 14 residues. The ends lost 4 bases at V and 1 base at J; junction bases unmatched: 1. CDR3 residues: CATSEGTGNTEAFF. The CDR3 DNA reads TGTGCCACCAGTGAGGGGACAGGGAACACTGAAGCTTTCTTT.

In DNA, the CDR3 is TGCAGTGCTCACGGGGGGAATGAGCAGTTCTTC. This encodes CSAHGGNEQFF. The chain uses TRBV20-1 and TRBJ2-1, with 7 bases matching TRBD2. The J segment lost 7 bases and the V segment lost 5 bases, leaving 2 bases of the junction unmatched. The CDR3 sequence is 11 residues long. Germline V gives CDR1 DFQATT, CDR2 SNEGSKA (reference sequence).

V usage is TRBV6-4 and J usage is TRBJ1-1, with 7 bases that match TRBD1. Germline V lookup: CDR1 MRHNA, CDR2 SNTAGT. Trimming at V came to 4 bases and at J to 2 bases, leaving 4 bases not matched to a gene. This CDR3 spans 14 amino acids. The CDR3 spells CASSVTGDNTEAFF. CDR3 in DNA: TGTGCCAGCAGTGTTACAGGGGATAACACTGAAGCTTTCTTT.

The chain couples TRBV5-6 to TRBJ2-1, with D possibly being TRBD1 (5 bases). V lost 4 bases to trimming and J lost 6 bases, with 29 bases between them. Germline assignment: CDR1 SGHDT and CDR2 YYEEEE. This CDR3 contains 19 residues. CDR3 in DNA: TGTGCCAGCAGCGAGTCCCTTTTGAGACGCCCCATCAGGGCCAATGAGCAGTTCTTC. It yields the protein CASSESLLRRPIRANEQFF.

The CDR3 sequence: CASSTQSGGGGEQYF. The DNA for the CDR3 is TGCGCCAGCAGCACCCAAAGTGGGGGGGGCGGCGAGCAGTACTTC. The chain couples TRBV5-1 to TRBJ2-7; D is possibly TRBD2 (7 bases). The ends were cut back, 4 bases at V and 6 bases at J, with 20 bases in the middle. The CDR3 consists of 15 residues. From germline, CDR1 is SGHRS and CDR2 YFSETQ.

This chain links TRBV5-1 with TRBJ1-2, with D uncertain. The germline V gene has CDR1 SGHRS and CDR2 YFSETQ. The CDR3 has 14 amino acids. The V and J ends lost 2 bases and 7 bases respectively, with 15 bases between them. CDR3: CASSLIAGHGGYTF. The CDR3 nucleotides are TGCGCCAGCAGCTTAATCGCAGGCCATGGTGGCTACACCTTC.

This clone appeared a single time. CDR3 DNA sequence: TGTGCCAGCAGTTACTCGAATCCGGGACTTGGGCATGAGCAGTTCTTC. Protein product: CASSYSNPGLGHEQFF. This sequence joins TRBV6-5 and TRBJ2-1, with D maybe TRBD2 (6 bases). The CDR3 is 16 amino acids. Trimming stripped 0 bases from V and 8 bases from J, with 17 bases between. The germline V gene has CDR1 MNHEY and CDR2 SVGAGI.

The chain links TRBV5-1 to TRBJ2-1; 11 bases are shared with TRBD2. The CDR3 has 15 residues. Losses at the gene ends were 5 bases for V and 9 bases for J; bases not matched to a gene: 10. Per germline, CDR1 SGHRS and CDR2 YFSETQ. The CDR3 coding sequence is TGCGCCAGCAGTGAACTAGCGGGAGACTACGGTGAGCAGTTCTTC. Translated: CASSELAGDYGEQFF.